These T cell receptor beta chains were read from a single sample in a study of response to subunit inactivated influenza vaccine. TCRdb fed the RT-PCR reads into MiXCR, producing one record per CDR3 protein. Of a few hundred thousand distinct CDR3 sequences listed, 14% are singletons. Sequencing used PBMCs from blood, obtained 11 to 12 days after vaccination. The origin of the receptors is a man aged 50-59 years who received an inactivated influenza vaccine. CDR3s include the opening cysteine and the closing phenylalanine or tryptophan. Not every row has a clone size; where given, it reads once, few, many or a size class.

j_call clone_size v_call cdr3_aa
TRBJ2-7 many TRBV28 CASSFSSGLYEQYF
TRBJ2-7 many TRBV4-2 CASSQDIQAGAYEQYF
TRBJ2-1 few TRBV24-1 CATSDGDRAYNEQFF
TRBJ2-3 few TRBV20-1 CSAQGARGGSTDTQYF
TRBJ2-5 NA TRBV7-2 CASSYTPGDKTQYF
TRBJ2-1 many TRBV28 CASRRTEDYNEQFF
TRBJ1-1 NA TRBV12-3/TRBV12-4 CASSFILGISEAFF
TRBJ2-3 few TRBV7-7 CASSPSVGVPPQYF
TRBJ2-1 NA TRBV5-3 CARSYSGFNNEQFF
TRBJ2-4 NA TRBV6-2/TRBV6-3 CASRTNIAKNIQYF
TRBJ1-2 NA TRBV24-1 CATSDPDRNYGYTF
TRBJ1-2 few TRBV7-2 CASSDPGSDGYTF
TRBJ2-1 NA TRBV7-9 CASSLDSGVSYNEQFF
TRBJ2-7 NA TRBV27 CASSLWGEQYF
TRBJ2-1 few TRBV9 CASSVEKWDEQFF
TRBJ1-6 NA TRBV10-3 CAISESLWRPSYNSPLHF
TRBJ2-3 few TRBV11-1 CASSTGGVFAGHRGSDTQYF
TRBJ2-1 few TRBV24-1 CATSDRLEQFF
TRBJ2-1 NA TRBV9 CASSVVWNEQFF
TRBJ1-3 NA TRBV12-3/TRBV12-4 CASSSSGSSGNTIYF
TRBJ1-1 NA TRBV29-1 CSVAQYKGTEAFF
TRBJ2-7 few TRBV6-2/TRBV6-3 CASSLGHPYEQYF
TRBJ2-1 NA TRBV3-1 CASSRDRFNEQFF
TRBJ2-7 NA TRBV20-1 CSARATGQGAGEQYF
TRBJ2-1 few TRBV5-1 CASSTGQTSYNEQFF
TRBJ1-6 few TRBV7-9 CASSRGQAASPLHF